Listed here is a single T cell receptor beta chain. This entry comes from a study of cytomegalovirus exposure and HLA in healthy donors. Trimming cost V 5 bases and J 5 bases; bases outside gene matches: 9. Germline values: CDR1 LNHDA, CDR2 SQIVND (reference sequence). This CDR3 has 14 residues. The donors (healthy individuals) were bone marrow donors. The PCR had 60 Vbeta and 13 Jbeta primers. Clones were sequenced by immunoSEQ multiplex PCR, and TCRdb holds only the in-frame ones, with some missing. The sample table sets out 150,000 to 200,000 clones. The chain couples TRBV19 to TRBJ2-7; 7 nucleotides agree with TRBD1. The source material was PBMCs. The TCR was taken from a boy aged 5-17 years in good health and CMV-seronegative. The CDR3 region is CASSVAGGANEQYF. The DNA of the CDR3 is TGTGCCAGTAGTGTCGCAGGGGGTGCAAACGAGCAGTACTTC.